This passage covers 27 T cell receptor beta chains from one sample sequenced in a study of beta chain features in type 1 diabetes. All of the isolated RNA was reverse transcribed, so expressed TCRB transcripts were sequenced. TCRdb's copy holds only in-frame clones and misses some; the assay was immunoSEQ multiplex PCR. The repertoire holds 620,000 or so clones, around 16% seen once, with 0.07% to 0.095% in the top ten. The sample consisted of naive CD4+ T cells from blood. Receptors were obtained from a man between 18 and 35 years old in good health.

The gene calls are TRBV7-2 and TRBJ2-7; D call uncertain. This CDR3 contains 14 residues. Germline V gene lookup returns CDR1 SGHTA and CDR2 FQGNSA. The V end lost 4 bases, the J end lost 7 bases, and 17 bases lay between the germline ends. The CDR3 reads CASSSRTQLSEQYF. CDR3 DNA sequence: TGTGCCAGCAGCTCCCGGACCCAGTTGTCTGAGCAGTACTTC.

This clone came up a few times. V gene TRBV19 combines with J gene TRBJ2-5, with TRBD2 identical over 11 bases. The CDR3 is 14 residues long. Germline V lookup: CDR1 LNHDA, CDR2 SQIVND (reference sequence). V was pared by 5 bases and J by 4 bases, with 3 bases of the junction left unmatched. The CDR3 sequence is CASSPSGRRETQYF. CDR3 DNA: TGTGCCAGTAGTCCTAGCGGGAGGCGAGAGACCCAGTACTTC.

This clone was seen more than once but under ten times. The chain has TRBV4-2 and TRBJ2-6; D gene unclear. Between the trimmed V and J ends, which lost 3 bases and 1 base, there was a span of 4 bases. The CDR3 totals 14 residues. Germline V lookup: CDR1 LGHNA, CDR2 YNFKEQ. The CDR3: CASSHGSGANVLTF. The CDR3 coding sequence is TGTGCCAGCAGCCACGGGTCTGGGGCCAACGTCCTGACTTTC.

CDR3 amino acids: CASSWQEGYEQYF. The CDR3 DNA is TGTGCCAGCTCATGGCAGGAAGGATACGAGCAGTACTTC. The chain combines TRBV18 with TRBJ2-7; D gene ambiguous. Germline CDR1 reads KGHSH; CDR2 reads LQKENI. The V gene lost 5 bases and the J gene lost 4 bases, with 12 bases spanning the gap. The CDR3 length is 13 residues. Full variable domain (outside the CDR3, taken from reference TRBV18 and TRBJ2-7): NAGVMQNPRHLVRRRGQEARLRCSPMKGHSHVYWYRQLPEEGLKFMVYLQKENIIDESGMPKERFSAEFPKEGPSILRIQQVVRGDSAAYFCASSWQEGYEQYFGPGTRLTVT.

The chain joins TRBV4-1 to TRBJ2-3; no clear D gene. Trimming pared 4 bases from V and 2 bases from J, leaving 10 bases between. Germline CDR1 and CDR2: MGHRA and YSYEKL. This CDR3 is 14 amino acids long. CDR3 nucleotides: TGCGCCAGCAGCCGCCCCACCCCCACAGATACGCAGTATTTT. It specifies CASSRPTPTDTQYF.

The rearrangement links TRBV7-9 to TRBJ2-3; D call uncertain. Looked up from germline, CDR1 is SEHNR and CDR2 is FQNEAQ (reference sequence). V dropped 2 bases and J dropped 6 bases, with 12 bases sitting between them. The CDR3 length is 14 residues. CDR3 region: CASSLYVSTDTQYF. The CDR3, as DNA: TGTGCCAGCAGCTTATACGTGTCTACGGATACGCAGTATTTT.

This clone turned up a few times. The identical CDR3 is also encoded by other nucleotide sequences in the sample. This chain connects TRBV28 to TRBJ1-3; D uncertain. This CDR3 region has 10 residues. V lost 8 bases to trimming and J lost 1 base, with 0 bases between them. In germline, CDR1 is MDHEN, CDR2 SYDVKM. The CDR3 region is CASSGNTIYF. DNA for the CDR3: TGTGCCAGCTCTGGAAACACCATATATTTT.

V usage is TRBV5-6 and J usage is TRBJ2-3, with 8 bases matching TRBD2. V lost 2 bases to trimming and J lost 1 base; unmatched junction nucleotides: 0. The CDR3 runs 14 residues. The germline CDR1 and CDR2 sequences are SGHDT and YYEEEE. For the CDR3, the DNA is TGTGCCAGCAGCTTTAGCGGGGGCACAGATACGCAGTATTTT. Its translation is CASSFSGGTDTQYF.

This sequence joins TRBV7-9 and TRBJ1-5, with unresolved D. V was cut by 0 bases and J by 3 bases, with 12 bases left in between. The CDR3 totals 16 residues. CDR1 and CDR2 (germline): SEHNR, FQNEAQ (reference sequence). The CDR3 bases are TGTGCCAGCAGCTTAGCGAGCGGCAGGAACAATCAGCCCCAGCATTTT. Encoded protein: CASSLASGRNNQPQHF.

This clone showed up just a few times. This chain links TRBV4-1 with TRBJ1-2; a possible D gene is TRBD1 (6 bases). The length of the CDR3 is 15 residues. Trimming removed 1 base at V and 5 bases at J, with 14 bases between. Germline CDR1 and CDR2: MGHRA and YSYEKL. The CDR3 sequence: CASSQGSRTVYGYTF. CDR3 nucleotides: TGCGCCAGCAGCCAAGGTTCCCGGACAGTTTATGGCTACACCTTC.

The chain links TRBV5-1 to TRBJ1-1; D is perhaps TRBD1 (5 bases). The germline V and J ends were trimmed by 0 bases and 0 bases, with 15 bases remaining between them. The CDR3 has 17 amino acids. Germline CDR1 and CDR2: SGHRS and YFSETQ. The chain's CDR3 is CASSLADGTGMNTEAFF. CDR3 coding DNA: TGCGCCAGCAGCTTGGCCGATGGGACGGGCATGAACACTGAAGCTTTCTTT.

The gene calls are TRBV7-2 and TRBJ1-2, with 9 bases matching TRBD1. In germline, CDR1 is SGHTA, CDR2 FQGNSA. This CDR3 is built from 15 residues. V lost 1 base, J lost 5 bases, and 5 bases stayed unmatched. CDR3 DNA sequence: TGTGCCAGCAGCTTAGGCATTGGACAGGGGTATGGCTACACCTTC. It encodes CASSLGIGQGYGYTF. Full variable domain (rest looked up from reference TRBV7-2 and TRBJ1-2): GAGVSQSPSNKVTEKGKDVELRCDPISGHTALYWYRQSLGQGLEFLIYFQGNSAPDKSGLPSDRFSAERTGGSVSTLTIQRTQQEDSAVYLCASSLGIGQGYGYTFGSGTRLTVV.

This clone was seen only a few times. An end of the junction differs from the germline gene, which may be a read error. CDR3 residues: CASSLGPGSGANVLTF. The CDR3 coding sequence is TGTGCTAGCAGCTTAGGACCGGGCTCTGGGGCCAACGTCCTGACTTTC. J is TRBJ2-6 and V is TRBV7-7; D is uncertain. The CDR3 runs to 16 residues. Germline V CDR1 and CDR2: SSHAT, FNYEAQ (reference sequence).

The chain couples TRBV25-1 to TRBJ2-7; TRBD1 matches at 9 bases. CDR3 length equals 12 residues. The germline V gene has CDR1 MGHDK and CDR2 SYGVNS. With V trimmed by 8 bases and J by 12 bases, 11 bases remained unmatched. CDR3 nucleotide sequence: TGTGCCAGCGCGGGACAGGGCAGGACGGGGTACTTC. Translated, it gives CASAGQGRTGYF.

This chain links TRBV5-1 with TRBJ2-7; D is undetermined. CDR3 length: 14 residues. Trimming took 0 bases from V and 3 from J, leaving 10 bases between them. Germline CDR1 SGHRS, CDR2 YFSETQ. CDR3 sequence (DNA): TGCGCCAGCAGCTTGGTGGGTCCCGGCTACGAGCAGTACTTC. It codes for CASSLVGPGYEQYF. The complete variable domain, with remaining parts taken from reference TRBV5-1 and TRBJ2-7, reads KAGVTQTPRYLIKTRGQQVTLSCSPISGHRSVSWYQQTPGQGLQFLFEYFSETQRNKGNFPGRFSGRQFSNSRSEMNVSTLELGDSALYLCASSLVGPGYEQYFGPGTRLTVT.

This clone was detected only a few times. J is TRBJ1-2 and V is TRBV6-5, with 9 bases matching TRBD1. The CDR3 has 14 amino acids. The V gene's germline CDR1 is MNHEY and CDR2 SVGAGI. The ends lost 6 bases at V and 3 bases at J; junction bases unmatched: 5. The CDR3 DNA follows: TGTGCCAGCAGCCGGGACAGGGTATACTATGGCTACACCTTC. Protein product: CASSRDRVYYGYTF.

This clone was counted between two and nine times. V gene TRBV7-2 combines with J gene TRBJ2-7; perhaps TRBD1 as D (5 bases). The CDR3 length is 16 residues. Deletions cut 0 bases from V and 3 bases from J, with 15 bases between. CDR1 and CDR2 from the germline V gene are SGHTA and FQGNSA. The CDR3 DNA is TGTGCCAGCAGCTTAGCGGGGCGCGTTGGTAGCTACGAGCAGTACTTC. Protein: CASSLAGRVGSYEQYF.

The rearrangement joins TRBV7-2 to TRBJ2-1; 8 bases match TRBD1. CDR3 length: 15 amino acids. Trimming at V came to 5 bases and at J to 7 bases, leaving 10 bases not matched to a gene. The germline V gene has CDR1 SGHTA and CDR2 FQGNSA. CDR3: CASSALGTGWNEQFF. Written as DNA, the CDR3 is TGTGCCAGCAGCGCCCTAGGGACAGGCTGGAATGAGCAGTTCTTC.

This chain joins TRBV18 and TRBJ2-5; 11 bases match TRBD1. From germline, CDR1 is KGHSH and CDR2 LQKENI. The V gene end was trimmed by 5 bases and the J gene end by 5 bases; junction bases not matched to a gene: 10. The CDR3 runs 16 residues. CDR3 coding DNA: TGTGCCAGCTCATCCCGCCTGGGACAGGGGGATGAGACCCAGTACTTC. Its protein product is CASSSRLGQGDETQYF. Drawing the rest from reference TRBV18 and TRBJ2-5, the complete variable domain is NAGVMQNPRHLVRRRGQEARLRCSPMKGHSHVYWYRQLPEEGLKFMVYLQKENIIDESGMPKERFSAEFPKEGPSILRIQQVVRGDSAAYFCASSSRLGQGDETQYFGPGTRLLVL.

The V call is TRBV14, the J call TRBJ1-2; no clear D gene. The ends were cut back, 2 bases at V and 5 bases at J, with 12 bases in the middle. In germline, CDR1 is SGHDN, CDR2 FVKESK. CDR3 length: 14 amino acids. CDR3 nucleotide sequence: TGTGCCAGCAGCCAATTTAACAGCTTATATGGCTACACCTTC. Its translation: CASSQFNSLYGYTF.

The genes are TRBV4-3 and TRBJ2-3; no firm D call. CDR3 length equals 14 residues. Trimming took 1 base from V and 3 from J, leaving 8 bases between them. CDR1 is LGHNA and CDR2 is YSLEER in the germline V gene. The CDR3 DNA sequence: TGCGCCAGCAGCCAAGTTCGAGGAACAGATACGCAGTATTTT. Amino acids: CASSQVRGTDTQYF.

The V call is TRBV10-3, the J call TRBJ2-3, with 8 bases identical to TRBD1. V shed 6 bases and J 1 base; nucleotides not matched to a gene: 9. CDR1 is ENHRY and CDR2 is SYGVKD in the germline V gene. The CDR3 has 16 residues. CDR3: CAISEAGGSGTDTQYF. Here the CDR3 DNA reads TGTGCCATCAGCGAGGCAGGGGGCTCGGGCACAGATACGCAGTATTTT.

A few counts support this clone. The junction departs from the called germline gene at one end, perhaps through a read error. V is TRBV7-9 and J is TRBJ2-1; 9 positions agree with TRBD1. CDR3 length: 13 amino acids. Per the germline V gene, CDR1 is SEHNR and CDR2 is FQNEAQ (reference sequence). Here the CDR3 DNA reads TGTGCCAGCAGCTTAGGGGGACAGGGTGAGGAGTTCTTC. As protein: CASSLGGQGEEFF.

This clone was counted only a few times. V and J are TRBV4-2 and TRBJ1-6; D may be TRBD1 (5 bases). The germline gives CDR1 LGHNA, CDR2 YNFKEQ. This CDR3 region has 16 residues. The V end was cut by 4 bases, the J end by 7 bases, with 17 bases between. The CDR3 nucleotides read TGTGCCAGCAGCCGTTCGACGGGACCGCCCAATTCACCCCTCCACTTT. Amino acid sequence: CASSRSTGPPNSPLHF.

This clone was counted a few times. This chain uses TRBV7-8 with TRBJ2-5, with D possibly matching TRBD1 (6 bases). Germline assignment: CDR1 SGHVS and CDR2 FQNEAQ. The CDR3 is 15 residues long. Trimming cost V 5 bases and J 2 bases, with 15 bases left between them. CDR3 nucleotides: TGTGCCAGCAGCGGGCTTGGTACAGGGCAAGAGACCCAGTACTTC. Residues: CASSGLGTGQETQYF.

The CDR3 coding sequence is TGTGCCAGCAGCTTAGTCGGGATGAACACCGGGGAGCTGTTTTTT. This encodes CASSLVGMNTGELFF. The chain is built from TRBV7-2 and TRBJ2-2, with D maybe TRBD2 (5 bases). The V end was cut by 1 base, the J end by 1 base, with 7 bases between. This CDR3 has 15 amino acids. The germline CDR1 and CDR2 sequences are SGHTA and FQGNSA.

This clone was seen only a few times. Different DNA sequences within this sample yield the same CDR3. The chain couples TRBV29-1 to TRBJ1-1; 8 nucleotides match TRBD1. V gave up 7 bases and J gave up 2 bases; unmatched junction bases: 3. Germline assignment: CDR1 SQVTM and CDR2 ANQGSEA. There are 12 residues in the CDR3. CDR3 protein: CSAGQGNTEAFF. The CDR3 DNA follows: TGCAGCGCCGGACAGGGTAACACTGAAGCTTTCTTT.